The sequence of this T cell receptor (beta chain) was determined in a study of blood T cell repertoires in COVID-19 (TCRdb year 2020). With respect to the entire study: Collaborator samples came from the United States, Italy and Spain and covered acute and convalescent phases of COVID-19. The sample metadata nearly always contained a de-identified subject ID, COVID-19 status, age in years and sex. The samples were drawn from the first 160 participants of the ongoing ImmuneRACE study and from some 1,300 subjects provided by 6 global collaborators. Subjects who had been exposed to COVID-19, were actively infected with it, or had recovered from it provided the deeply sampled blood TCRbeta repertoires that made up the dataset. The repertoires were made available in a free public database intended to serve as a resource for research on the immune response to SARS-CoV-2. The prospective study material was composed of cDNA or gDNA derived from T cells, B-cell-depleted T cells, or PBMCs. HLA class I and class II types, where available, came from metadata supplied by the sample provider rather than from assay-based typing. The full study reports these points: The amount of clinical and demographic metadata varied by source and participant and was provided uncurated.

TCRbeta CDR3 regions were amplified from genomic DNA using the immunoSEQ Assay, a bias-controlled multiplex PCR. Processing in the source paper ran as follows. The number of nucleated cells in each sample was estimated from the amplification of reference gene primers within the assay. To quantify the absolute abundance of each unique TCRbeta CDR3 rearrangement, sequence reads were collapsed and filtered. For each sample, productive Simpson clonality was calculated by taking the square root of Simpson's diversity index across productive rearrangements. What TCRdb holds here is the immuneACCESS table cut down to in-frame rearrangements. Part of the clones is not present; checked against another copy, under half of the missing clones reflect an unresolved V gene, and the others are unexplained. From that table come the V and J calls and clone size; the DNA was used to work out D and trimming. The sample table contains approximately 230,000 clones; only one count was recorded for approximately 90% of them. Of the sample, 3% to 3.5% is held by the ten largest clones.

Each collaborating institution followed its own protocols to collect whole blood in K2EDTA tubes. Collaborator samples were shipped for TCRbeta analysis as frozen whole blood, isolated PBMCs, or DNA extracted from either sample type. The CDR3, from cysteine to phenylalanine, totals 12 residues. The sequence is cut down to CDR3 DNA, 36 bases in frame from base 1. The germline V gene supplies CDR1 ENHRY and CDR2 SYGVKD. V is cut by 4 bases and J by 5 bases, and the space between the germline ends is 8 bases. Notes on this clone: Which antigen it targets is not known. No much larger clonotype is one base removed from it; base qualities were not supplied.

Material: peripheral blood. The origin of this receptor is a man younger than 30 with active or convalescent COVID-19. The chain employs TRBV10-3 and TRBJ2-5, with TRBD2 tentatively as D gene (6 bases match). The nucleotide sequence is given as TGTGCCATCAGTGGCGGGACGGAGACCCAGTACTTC. It encodes CAISGGTETQYF.